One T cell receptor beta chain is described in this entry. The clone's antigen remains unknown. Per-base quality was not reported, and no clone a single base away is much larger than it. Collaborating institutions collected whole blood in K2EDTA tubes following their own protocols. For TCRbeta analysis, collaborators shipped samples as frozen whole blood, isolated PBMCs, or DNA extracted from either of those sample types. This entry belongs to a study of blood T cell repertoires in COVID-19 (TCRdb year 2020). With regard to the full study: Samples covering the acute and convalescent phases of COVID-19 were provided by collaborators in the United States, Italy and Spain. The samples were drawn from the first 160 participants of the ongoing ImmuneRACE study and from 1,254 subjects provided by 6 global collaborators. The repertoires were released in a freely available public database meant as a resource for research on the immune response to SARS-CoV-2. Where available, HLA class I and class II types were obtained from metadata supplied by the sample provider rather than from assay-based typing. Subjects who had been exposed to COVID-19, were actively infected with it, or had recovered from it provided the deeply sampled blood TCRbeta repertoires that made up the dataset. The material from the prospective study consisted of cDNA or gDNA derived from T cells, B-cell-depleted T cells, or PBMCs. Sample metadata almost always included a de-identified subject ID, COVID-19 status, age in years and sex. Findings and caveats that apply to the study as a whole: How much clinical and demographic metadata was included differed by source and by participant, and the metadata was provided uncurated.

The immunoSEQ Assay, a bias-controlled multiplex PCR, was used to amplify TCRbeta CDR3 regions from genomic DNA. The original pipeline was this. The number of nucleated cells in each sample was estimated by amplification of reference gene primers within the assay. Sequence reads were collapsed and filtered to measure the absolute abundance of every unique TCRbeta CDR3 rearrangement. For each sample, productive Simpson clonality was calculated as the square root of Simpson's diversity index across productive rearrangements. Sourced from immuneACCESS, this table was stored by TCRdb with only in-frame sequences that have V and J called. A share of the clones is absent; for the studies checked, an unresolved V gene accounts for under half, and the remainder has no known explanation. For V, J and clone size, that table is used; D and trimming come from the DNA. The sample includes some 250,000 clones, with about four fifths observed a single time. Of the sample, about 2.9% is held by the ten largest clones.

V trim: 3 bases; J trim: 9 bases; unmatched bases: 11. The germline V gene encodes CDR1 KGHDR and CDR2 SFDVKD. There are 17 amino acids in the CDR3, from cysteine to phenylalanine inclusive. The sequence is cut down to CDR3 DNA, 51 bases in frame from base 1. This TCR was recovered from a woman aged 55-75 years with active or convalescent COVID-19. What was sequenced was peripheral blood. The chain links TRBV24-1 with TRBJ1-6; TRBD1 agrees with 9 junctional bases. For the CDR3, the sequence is CATSDLRTGTGFSPLHF. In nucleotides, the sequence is TGTGCCACCAGTGATCTCCGAACCGGGACAGGGTTTTCACCCCTCCACTTT.